These 22 T cell receptor beta chains came from one sample sequenced in a study of T cell clonality in common variable immunodeficiency. The repertoire was sequenced with immunoSEQ multiplex PCR; TCRdb's copy has only in-frame clones and lacks some. The sample presents under 25,000 clones, none singletons. Regarding the study as a whole: Common variable immunodeficiency TCR beta sequences reportedly had fewer deletions and N-nucleotide insertions.

Their target antigens are unknown. Sequencing used peripheral blood mononuclear cells. These receptors were obtained from a human donor with common variable immunodeficiency.

This clone was seen a handful of times. The sequenced fragment ends 3 residues before the CDR3 boundary, so the rest is inferred from the germline J gene. V is TRBV20-1 and J is TRBJ2-5; 7 bases map to TRBD2. From germline, CDR1 is DFQATT and CDR2 SNEGSKA (reference sequence). The CDR3 runs to 14 residues. V dropped 6 bases and J dropped 2; count of bases not matched to a gene: 9. The sequenced part of the CDR3 DNA is TGCAGTGCGACCGGCGGGGGAAGGCAAGAGACC. It encodes CSATGGGRQET. The full CDR3 is CSATGGGRQETQYF.

This clone was observed many times. With the read ending 3 residues before the CDR3 end, the germline J gene is used to fill in that end. The chain couples TRBV7-9 to TRBJ1-5; D ambiguous. The CDR3 covers 14 residues. V lost 1 base and J lost 3, with 7 bases in between. CDR1 is SEHNR and CDR2 is FQNEAQ in the germline V gene (reference sequence). The sequenced CDR3 bases are TGTGCCAGCAGCTTAGGACATACCAATCAGCCC. This encodes CASSLGHTNQP. The whole CDR3 sequence reads CASSLGHTNQPQHF. The full variable domain, completed using reference TRBV7-9 and TRBJ1-5, is DTGVSQNPRHKITKRGQNVTFRCDPISEHNRLYWYRQTLGQGPEFLTYFQNEAQLEKSRLLSDRFSAERPKGSFSTLEIQRTEQGDSAMYLCASSLGHTNQPQHFGDGTRLSIL.

On this clone: Read data end 3 residues before the CDR3 end; the end is taken from the germline J gene. The rearrangement uses TRBV7-3 and TRBJ1-1, with TRBD1 as a possible D gene (5 bases). This CDR3 has 15 amino acids. Germline CDR1 is SGHTA and CDR2 is FQGTGA. Trimming removed 3 bases at V and 6 bases at J, with 17 bases between. Partial CDR3 DNA: TGTGCCAGCAGCTTGGGGGGAGAGCGGGGCTCTGAA. Protein: CASSLGGERGSE. The whole CDR3 protein is CASSLGGERGSEAFF.

This clone was counted a few times. This chain's CDR3 is CASSPTGGLAGELFF. The covered CDR3 bases are TGTGCCAGCAGCCCTACAGGGGGTTTGGCCGGGGAG. V is TRBV7-3 and J is TRBJ2-2; 8 positions agree with TRBD1. Read sequence stops 3 residues before the CDR3 end, and the germline J gene provides the missing end. The CDR3 totals 15 residues. Losses at the gene ends were 5 bases for V and 6 bases for J; bases not matched to a gene: 8. Germline V lookup: CDR1 SGHTA, CDR2 FQGTGA. Combining the CDR3 with reference TRBV7-3 and TRBJ2-2 gives the whole variable domain GAGVSQTPSNKVTEKGKYVELRCDPISGHTALYWYRQSLGQGPEFLIYFQGTGAADDSGLPNDRFFAVRPEGSVSTLKIQRTERGDSAVYLCASSPTGGLAGELFFGEGSRLTVL.

With respect to this clone: The DNA ends 3 residues before the CDR3 does, and the rest of the CDR3 is filled in from the germline J gene. The gene calls are TRBV7-6 and TRBJ2-7; 8 bases fit TRBD2. The V gene's germline CDR1 is SGHVS and CDR2 FNYEAQ. The V gene end was trimmed by 4 bases and the J gene end by 0 bases; junction bases not matched to a gene: 8. The CDR3 consists of 16 residues. Incomplete CDR3 DNA: TGTGCCAGCAGCTCGGGGCCCAGCGGGAGCTCCTACGAG. This encodes CASSSGPSGSSYE. The complete CDR3 reads CASSSGPSGSSYEQYF.

This clone was detected many times. The read falls 3 residues short of the CDR3 end, and the missing part is taken from the germline J gene. V is TRBV18 and J is TRBJ1-1; 7 nucleotides align to TRBD1. The CDR3 is made up of 14 amino acids. The germline CDR1 and CDR2 sequences are KGHSH and LQKENI. The covered CDR3 bases are TGTGCCAGCTCACCACTTATAGGGGGCGGAGAA. Amino acids: CASSPLIGGGE. The CDR3 as a whole reads CASSPLIGGGEAFF.

The table lists this clone with many counts. The CDR3 goes on 3 residues after the read ends, and that part is filled in from the germline J gene. V gene TRBV7-9 combines with J gene TRBJ1-1; no clear D. From germline, CDR1 is SEHNR and CDR2 FQNEAQ (reference sequence). Trimming took off 0 bases at V and 0 bases at J, with 8 bases between the two ends. This CDR3 contains 15 residues. The CDR3 region is CASSLAWPMNTEAFF. CDR3 bases read: TGTGCCAGCAGCTTAGCGTGGCCCATGAACACTGAA.

On this clone itself: Read data end 3 residues before the CDR3 end; the end is taken from the germline J gene. The V and J genes are TRBV2 and TRBJ1-3; 8 nucleotides match TRBD1. CDR3 length: 17 residues. V shed 11 bases and J 0 bases; nucleotides not matched to a gene: 15. Germline values: CDR1 SNHLY, CDR2 FYNNEI. The CDR3 bases that were read are TGTGCCCGCTCTCCGACAGGGGAGGGGATCTCTGGAAACACC. Amino acid sequence: CARSPTGEGISGNT. The entire CDR3 reads CARSPTGEGISGNTIYF.

Turning to this clone: The read ends 3 residues early relative to the CDR3; the germline J gene fills the gap. V and J are TRBV19 and TRBJ1-2, with TRBD1 as a possible D gene (6 bases). The V gene lost 4 bases and the J gene lost 2 bases, with 17 bases spanning the gap. The CDR3 is 16 amino acids. The germline CDR1 and CDR2 sequences are LNHDA and SQIVND (reference sequence). The part of the CDR3 DNA that was read is TGTGCCAGTAGTAGCCCCCCGGACAGCGAAAACTATGGC. It specifies CASSSPPDSENYG. Given in full, the CDR3 is CASSSPPDSENYGYTF.

Sample share makes this clone medium-sized (0.01 to 0.1%). The observed sequence ends 3 residues before the CDR3 terminus, with the missing tail filled in from the germline J gene. The identical CDR3 is also encoded by other nucleotide sequences in the sample. V is TRBV18 and J is TRBJ1-1; D is undetermined. The CDR3 totals 12 residues. Germline V gene data show CDR1 as KGHSH and CDR2 as LQKENI. Trimming took off 6 bases at V and 0 bases at J, with 5 bases between the two ends. The CDR3 protein is CASSQVNTEAFF. The CDR3 bases that were read are TGTGCCAGCTCTCAGGTGAACACTGAA.

Worth noting for this clone: From the germline J gene comes the end of the CDR3, since the read stops 3 residues before it. The J gene is TRBJ2-3, the V gene TRBV5-1; 7 positions match TRBD2. The J segment lost 1 base and the V segment lost 3 bases, leaving 5 bases of the junction unmatched. The CDR3 is 15 amino acids. Looked up from germline, CDR1 is SGHRS and CDR2 is YFSETQ. The CDR3: CASSSSGAGTDTQYF. The DNA read from the CDR3 is TGCGCCAGCAGCTCAAGCGGGGCCGGCACAGATACG.

This clone was detected a few times. The DNA read from the CDR3 is TGCGCCAGCAGCGACGTACAGGGACTAGCGGGACCATCCTACGAG. This translates into CASSDVQGLAGPSYE. The whole CDR3 is CASSDVQGLAGPSYEQYF. The chain couples TRBV5-1 to TRBJ2-7; 13 nucleotides match TRBD2. The sequenced fragment ends 3 residues before the CDR3 boundary, so the rest is inferred from the germline J gene. V gave up 4 bases and J gave up 1 base; unmatched junction bases: 11. Germline loops: CDR1 SGHRS, CDR2 YFSETQ. There are 18 residues in the CDR3.

This clone was picked up a small number of times. Coverage ceases 3 residues before the CDR3 finishes, and the germline J gene fills in the end. V usage is TRBV30 and J usage is TRBJ1-3, with unresolved D. Trimming took 2 bases from V and 3 from J, leaving 14 bases between them. The CDR3 covers 15 residues. Per the germline V gene, CDR1 is GTSNPN and CDR2 is SVGIG (reference sequence). The part of the CDR3 DNA that was read is TGTGCCTGGAGTCCCGGGTCCTCAAGTGGAAACACC. Translation: CAWSPGSSSGNT. The entire CDR3 protein is CAWSPGSSSGNTIYF. Combining the CDR3 with reference TRBV30 and TRBJ1-3 gives the whole variable domain SQTIHQWPATLVQPVGSPLSLECTVEGTSNPNLYWYRQAAGRGLQLLFYSVGIGQISSEVPQNLSASRPQDRQFILSSKKLLLSDSGFYLCAWSPGSSSGNTIYFGEGSWLTVV.

This clone was counted many times. The read ends 3 residues before the CDR3 terminus; that terminus is restored from the germline J gene. The chain carries TRBV7-2 and TRBJ2-1; D call uncertain. V was trimmed by 5 bases and J by 8 bases, leaving 13 bases between them. Germline V gene data show CDR1 as SGHTA and CDR2 as FQGNSA. CDR3 length: 13 amino acids. This CDR3 is CASSPSGFYEQFF. The DNA read from the CDR3 is TGTGCCAGCAGCCCTTCCGGTTTTTATGAG.

The sequenced part of the CDR3 DNA is TGTGCCAGCAGTGAAGCAGTTGCGGGGGCTGGTAGAGAAAAA. Its translation is CASSEAVAGAGREK. The entire CDR3 is CASSEAVAGAGREKLFF. V usage is TRBV6-1 and J usage is TRBJ1-4; D perhaps matches TRBD1 (6 bases). The read falls 3 residues short of the CDR3 end, and the missing part is taken from the germline J gene. CDR1 MNHNS and CDR2 SASEGT come from the germline V gene. CDR3 size: 17 residues. Trimming shortened V by 0 bases and J by 8 bases, and 19 bases separated the two germline ends.

The sample holds a few counts of this clone. The CDR3 protein is CASRTGDGTDTQYF. The sequenced part of the CDR3 DNA is TGTGCCAGTAGGACAGGGGACGGGACAGATACG. This sequence joins TRBV19 and TRBJ2-3; 8 nucleotides agree with TRBD1. The sequenced fragment ends 3 residues before the CDR3 boundary, so the rest is inferred from the germline J gene. Germline CDR1 LNHDA, CDR2 SQIVND (reference sequence). The CDR3 is 14 residues long. Trimming removed 6 bases from V and 3 bases from J; junction bases left unmatched: 5.

This clone was found a few times. A junction end diverges from the germline sequence, so it may reflect a read error. The missing CDR3 end, 3 residues past where the read stops, is filled in from the germline J gene. The V gene is TRBV6-2 or TRBV6-3, the J gene TRBJ2-1; D gene ambiguous. Germline V gene lookup returns CDR1 MNHEY and CDR2 SVGEGT. The CDR3 length is 11 residues. CDR3 DNA, as far as it was read: TGTGCCAGCACTTCCTTCAATGAG. It encodes CASTSFNE. Given in full, the CDR3 is CASTSFNEQFF.

This clone was counted many times. The CDR3 end lies 3 residues beyond the end of the read and is filled in from the germline J gene. The chain recombines TRBV20-1 with TRBJ1-3, with D maybe TRBD1 (6 bases). Trimming pared 4 bases from V and 0 bases from J, leaving 7 bases between. The CDR3 is made up of 13 amino acids. CDR1 and CDR2 (germline): DFQATT, SNEGSKA (reference sequence). CDR3 sequence: CSATDSSGNTIYF. CDR3 DNA (partial): TGCAGTGCTACGGACAGCTCTGGAAACACC.

As for this clone: The read gets to within 3 residues of the CDR3 end, and the germline J gene fills in the rest. The chain uses TRBV5-5 and TRBJ2-7; TRBD1 might be the D (6 bases). The V gene's germline CDR1 is SGHKS and CDR2 YYEKEE (reference sequence). This CDR3 is built from 14 residues. Trimming left V 0 bases short and J 4 bases short, with 11 bases between. The sequenced part of the CDR3 DNA is TGTGCCAGCAGCTTGGCAGGCAGGGGATACGAG. This translates into CASSLAGRGYE. The whole CDR3 protein is CASSLAGRGYEQYF.

This clone was recorded many times. The CDR3 goes on 3 residues after the read ends, and that part is filled in from the germline J gene. This sequence joins TRBV20-1 and TRBJ2-7, with D possibly matching TRBD1 (5 bases). The CDR3 loop spans 13 amino acids. Germline-derived CDR1 and CDR2 are DFQATT and SNEGSKA (reference sequence). Trimming pared 3 bases from V and 0 bases from J, leaving 9 bases between. This CDR3 is CSASTGLSYEQYF. The CDR3 DNA, read in part, is TGCAGTGCTAGCACAGGTCTCTCCTACGAG.

The sample holds many counts of this clone. The CDR3 end lies 3 residues beyond the end of the read and is filled in from the germline J gene. V gene TRBV5-6 combines with J gene TRBJ2-2, with D perhaps matching TRBD1 (5 bases). Germline CDR1 and CDR2: SGHDT and YYEEEE. Trimming removed 3 bases at V and 3 bases at J, with 6 bases between. The CDR3 has 13 residues. CDR3 amino acids: CASSYRYTGELFF. CDR3 DNA (partial): TGTGCCAGCAGCTACAGGTACACCGGGGAG.

This clone appeared many times. The sequence runs out 3 residues before the end of the CDR3; the remainder is reconstructed from the germline J gene. This rearrangement joins TRBV9 to TRBJ2-1; TRBD2 aligns across 12 bases. The CDR3 contains 15 residues. Per germline, CDR1 SGDLS and CDR2 YYNGEE. The V segment lost 0 bases and the J segment 8 bases; nucleotides outside the gene matches: 3. The CDR3 region is CASSVDGLAGYEQFF. CDR3 DNA (partial): TGTGCCAGCAGCGTAGATGGACTAGCGGGGTATGAG.